This is a list of T cell receptor beta chains from one sample in a study of blood T cell repertoires in COVID-19. Data came from immunoSEQ multiplex PCR; TCRdb stores just in-frame clones and leaves some out. The table includes nearly 350,000 clones, around 91% detected once. The specimen was peripheral blood. The receptors stem from a woman younger than 30 who had recovered from COVID-19. The CDR3 runs from the conserved cysteine through the conserved F or W. D genes are given only for firm matches. Clone size, where shown, is once, few, many, or a class for clones that have expanded.

V gene	J gene	D gene	clone size	CDR3 protein	CDR3 DNA
TRBV6-5	TRBJ2-5	.	.	CASSYGHGQETQYF	TGTGCCAGCAGTTACGGGCACGGTCAGGAGACCCAGTACTTC
TRBV12-3/TRBV12-4	TRBJ1-2	.	once	CASSLGRDGYTF	TGTGCCAGCAGTTTAGGGCGGGATGGCTACACCTTC
TRBV4-3	TRBJ2-1	TRBD1	.	CASSRDRGRVYEQFF	TGCGCCAGCAGCCGAGACAGGGGGCGAGTCTATGAGCAGTTCTTC
TRBV4-3	TRBJ1-2	TRBD1	.	CASSQAGWDSLNYGYTF	TGCGCCAGCAGCCAAGCCGGATGGGACAGCTTAAACTATGGCTACACCTTC
TRBV4-3	TRBJ1-1	.	few	CASSQERGWNTEAFF	TGCGCCAGCAGCCAAGAACGGGGGTGGAACACTGAAGCTTTCTTT
TRBV6-5	TRBJ2-5	.	.	CASSRGEQETQYF	TGTGCCAGCAGTCGGGGAGAACAAGAGACCCAGTACTTC
TRBV30	TRBJ1-1	TRBD1	.	CARIQGARAFF	TGTGCCCGGATTCAGGGGGCGAGAGCTTTCTTT
TRBV5-8	TRBJ2-5	TRBD1	.	CASSWGTGGGETQYF	TGTGCCAGCAGCTGGGGGACAGGGGGCGGTGAGACCCAGTACTTC
TRBV7-2	TRBJ2-5	.	.	CASSVGETQYF	TGTGCCAGCAGCGTCGGGGAGACCCAGTACTTC
TRBV5-4	TRBJ2-1	TRBD2	.	CASSSGLADYNEQFF	TGTGCCAGCAGCTCGGGACTAGCGGACTACAATGAGCAGTTCTTC
TRBV11-2	TRBJ2-1	TRBD1	.	CASSLTWGTGVLEQFF	TGTGCCAGCAGCCTAACGTGGGGGACAGGGGTATTAGAGCAGTTCTTC
TRBV7-2	TRBJ1-1	.	.	CASSLKGLGTEAFF	TGTGCCAGCAGCTTAAAGGGGCTTGGCACTGAAGCTTTCTTT
TRBV7-2	TRBJ1-1	.	.	CASSLDMNTEAFF	TGTGCCAGCAGCTTAGACATGAACACTGAAGCTTTCTTT
TRBV19	TRBJ1-2	.	.	CASSIGRRDGYTF	TGTGCCAGTAGTATAGGTCGTCGGGATGGCTACACCTTC
TRBV10-2	TRBJ1-3	.	.	CASSDPGTGRGNTIYF	TGCGCCAGCAGTGATCCGGGTACAGGGCGGGGAAACACCATATATTTT
TRBV7-2	TRBJ2-1	TRBD2	.	CASTSTSGRSEQFF	TGTGCCAGCACCTCGACTAGCGGGAGAAGTGAGCAGTTCTTC
TRBV15	TRBJ2-1	.	.	CATSSALSQYNEQFF	TGTGCCACCAGCAGCGCACTCTCGCAATACAATGAGCAGTTCTTC
TRBV5-1	TRBJ2-5	TRBD1	.	CASSWAGTGGQETQYF	TGCGCCAGCAGCTGGGCCGGGACAGGAGGGCAAGAGACCCAGTACTTC
TRBV13	TRBJ1-5	TRBD1	.	CASSQDRDNQPQHF	TGTGCCAGCAGCCAAGACAGGGACAATCAGCCCCAGCATTTT
TRBV7-9	TRBJ2-6	TRBD1	.	CASDPTPGQGLSGANVLTF	TGTGCCAGCGACCCCACACCGGGACAGGGCCTCTCTGGGGCCAACGTCCTGACTTTC
TRBV7-9	TRBJ1-2	.	.	CASSLPGPSGIYGYTF	TGTGCCAGCAGCTTACCTGGACCATCGGGGATCTATGGCTACACCTTC
TRBV6-5	TRBJ2-3	.	.	CASSYLGLITDTQYF	TGTGCCAGCAGTTACTTGGGACTTATCACAGATACGCAGTATTTT
TRBV6-5	TRBJ1-2	.	.	CASSIGQRVFGYTF	TGTGCCAGCAGCATTGGACAGAGAGTTTTTGGCTACACCTTC
TRBV11-2	TRBJ2-3	.	.	CASSLGRGGGTDTQYF	TGTGCCAGCAGCTTAGGCCGGGGAGGAGGCACAGATACGCAGTATTTT
TRBV14	TRBJ1-2	TRBD1	few	CASSRTIGGAGYGYTF	TGTGCCAGCAGCCGGACGATAGGGGGCGCGGGCTATGGCTACACCTTC
TRBV19	TRBJ2-5	TRBD1	.	CASSRTGGAETQYF	TGTGCCAGTAGTAGGACAGGGGGCGCAGAGACCCAGTACTTC
TRBV10-3	TRBJ2-2	TRBD1	.	CAISEVGQAAGELFF	TGTGCCATCAGTGAAGTTGGACAGGCCGCCGGGGAGCTGTTTTTT
TRBV4-3	TRBJ1-2	TRBD1	.	CASSQSQGAIGYTF	TGCGCCAGCAGCCAATCACAGGGGGCGATTGGCTACACCTTC
TRBV9	TRBJ2-2	TRBD2	.	CASSERPGLNTGELFF	TGTGCCAGCAGCGAGAGACCGGGACTAAACACCGGGGAGCTGTTTTTT
TRBV10-3	TRBJ2-1	.	once	CAISEDQGYNEQFF	TGTGCCATCAGTGAGGATCAGGGGTACAATGAGCAGTTCTTC
TRBV5-1	TRBJ1-2	TRBD1	once	CASSTNTGVGGGYTF	TGCGCCAGCAGTACTAATACAGGGGTCGGGGGTGGCTACACCTTC
TRBV11-2	TRBJ1-3	TRBD1	.	CASSLTTGENTIYF	TGTGCCAGCAGCTTGACGACAGGGGAAAACACCATATATTTT
TRBV6-5	TRBJ1-2	TRBD1	.	CASTLGQGPYGYTF	TGTGCCAGCACCTTAGGACAGGGTCCCTATGGCTACACCTTC
TRBV19	TRBJ1-3	.	.	CASSIDGVSGNTIYF	TGTGCCAGTAGTATTGACGGGGTCTCTGGAAACACCATATATTTT
TRBV4-1	TRBJ1-1	TRBD1	.	CASSQVNRGWRTEAFF	TGCGCCAGCAGCCAAGTTAACAGGGGATGGAGAACTGAAGCTTTCTTT
TRBV14	TRBJ2-1	TRBD2	.	CASSLGAGGRYNEQFF	TGTGCCAGCAGCCTGGGTGCGGGAGGGCGGTACAATGAGCAGTTCTTC
TRBV7-7	TRBJ2-2	TRBD2	.	CASSPSGGGAAGAGELFF	TGTGCCAGCAGCCCCTCCGGTGGCGGAGCAGCGGGGGCCGGGGAGCTGTTTTTT
TRBV5-1	TRBJ2-1	.	.	CAKTGGQSSYNEQFF	TGCGCCAAGACGGGGGGCCAATCCTCCTACAATGAGCAGTTCTTC
TRBV7-9	TRBJ2-5	TRBD2	.	CASSSRTSGISETQYF	TGTGCCAGCAGCTCACGGACTAGCGGGATATCAGAGACCCAGTACTTC
TRBV18	TRBJ2-1	.	.	CASSPQLHNEQFF	TGTGCCAGCTCACCACAACTCCACAATGAGCAGTTCTTC
TRBV7-8	TRBJ1-2	.	.	CASSSMVAITFGYTF	TGTGCCAGCAGCTCTATGGTAGCCATCACGTTCGGCTACACCTTC
TRBV5-6	TRBJ2-6	TRBD2	.	CASSPGLAGDVGANVLTF	TGTGCCAGCAGCCCGGGACTAGCGGGAGACGTTGGGGCCAACGTCCTGACTTTC
TRBV12-3/TRBV12-4	TRBJ2-1	.	.	CASSLRRGGEQFF	TGTGCCAGCAGTTTAAGGAGAGGAGGAGAGCAGTTCTTC
TRBV11-3	TRBJ2-3	TRBD2	.	CASSPRRLAGVLDTQYF	TGTGCCAGCAGCCCTCGGAGACTGGCGGGAGTCCTAGATACGCAGTATTTT
TRBV27	TRBJ2-1	TRBD2	.	CASSSGLGAYNEQFF	TGTGCCAGCAGTTCTGGACTAGGGGCCTACAATGAGCAGTTCTTC
TRBV5-4	TRBJ1-6	TRBD1	.	CATQTGGSFYSPLHF	TGTGCCACCCAGACAGGGGGTAGTTTTTATTCACCCCTCCACTTT
TRBV28	TRBJ2-5	.	.	CASSLGQGLGQETQYF	TGTGCCAGCAGTTTAGGGCAGGGGCTAGGCCAAGAGACCCAGTACTTC
TRBV5-4	TRBJ2-2	.	.	CASSPRITNTGELFF	TGTGCCAGCAGCCCTAGGATAACGAACACCGGGGAGCTGTTTTTT
TRBV5-4	TRBJ2-5	TRBD2	.	CASIRSGSVETQYF	TGTGCCAGCATCCGTAGCGGGAGCGTAGAGACCCAGTACTTC
TRBV11-3	TRBJ1-5	.	.	CASSLDIDQPQHF	TGTGCCAGCAGCTTAGATATAGATCAGCCCCAGCATTTT
TRBV29-1	TRBJ1-6	TRBD1	once	CSVRTGTSPLHF	TGCAGCGTTCGGACAGGGACCTCACCCCTCCACTTT
TRBV24-1	TRBJ2-3	.	.	CATQGSTDTQYF	TGTGCCACCCAGGGAAGCACAGATACGCAGTATTTT
TRBV12-5	TRBJ2-3	TRBD2	.	CASQTSGTDTQYF	TGTGCTTCCCAGACTAGCGGCACAGATACGCAGTATTTT
TRBV4-3	TRBJ2-1	.	.	CASSQEPGEVGNEQFF	TGCGCCAGCAGCCAAGAACCGGGGGAGGTCGGCAATGAGCAGTTCTTC
TRBV3-1/TRBV3-2	TRBJ2-5	TRBD2	.	CASSQTRLAALETQYF	TGTGCCAGCAGCCAAACTCGACTAGCGGCGTTGGAGACCCAGTACTTC
TRBV3-1/TRBV3-2	TRBJ2-3	TRBD2	.	CASSPLPAGWGDTQYF	TGTGCCAGCAGCCCGCTTCCAGCGGGATGGGGGGATACGCAGTATTTT
TRBV30	TRBJ2-2	.	.	CAWSRSMNTGELFF	TGTGCCTGGTCGAGGAGCATGAACACCGGGGAGCTGTTTTTT
TRBV9	TRBJ2-1	TRBD2	once	CASSERGGDYNEQFF	TGTGCCAGCAGCGAGCGGGGAGGGGACTACAATGAGCAGTTCTTC